This T cell receptor beta chain appears in the sequencing data of a study of CD8 T cells in Susac syndrome. General study results and limits: Individuals included in the TCR sequencing and HLA analysis were acknowledged by the study to be relatively few in number.

Sequencing of TCR beta covered CD8+ and CD4+ T cells obtained from blood. A quantity of about 0.5 to 1 ug RNA underwent reverse transcription using random hexamers. Amplification of TCR beta CDR3 across 54 Vbeta and 13 Jbeta was performed with immunoSEQ multiplex PCR. Each CDR3 protein gets one entry after TCRdb re-called the immunoSEQ multiplex PCR reads with MiXCR. There are 150,000 to 200,000 distinct CDR3 sequences in the sample; around 93% occur only once, and roughly 0.094% lies in the top ten. The CDR3 is 16 amino acids. The J segment lost 5 bases and the V segment lost 7 bases, leaving 18 bases of the junction unmatched. Looked up from germline, CDR1 is SQVTM and CDR2 is ANQGSEA. Worth noting for this clonotype: Its antigen is unknown.

The rearrangement links TRBV29-1 to TRBJ2-5, with 8 bases identical to TRBD2. Input material: CD4+ T cells from PBMCs. The source is a human donor with multiple sclerosis. The CDR3 coding sequence is TGCAGCGCGCCGCGCGGGAGCGGGAGCGTGGACGAGACCCAGTACTTC. Amino acids: CSAPRGSGSVDETQYF.